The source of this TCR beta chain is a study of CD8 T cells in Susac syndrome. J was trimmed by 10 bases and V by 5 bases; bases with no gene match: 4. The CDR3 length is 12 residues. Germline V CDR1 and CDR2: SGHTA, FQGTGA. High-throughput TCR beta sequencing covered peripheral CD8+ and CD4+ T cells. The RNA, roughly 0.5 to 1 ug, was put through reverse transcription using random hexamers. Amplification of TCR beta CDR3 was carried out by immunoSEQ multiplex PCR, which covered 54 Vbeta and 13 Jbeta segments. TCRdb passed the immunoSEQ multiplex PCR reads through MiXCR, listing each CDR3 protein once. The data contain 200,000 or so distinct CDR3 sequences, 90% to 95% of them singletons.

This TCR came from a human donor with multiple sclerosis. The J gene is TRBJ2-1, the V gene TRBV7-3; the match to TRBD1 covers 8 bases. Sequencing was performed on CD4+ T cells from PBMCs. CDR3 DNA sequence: TGTGCCAGCAGCAACACAGGGGGAGAGCAGTTCTTC. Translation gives CASSNTGGEQFF.